The clone carrying this TCR beta chain was recorded a few times. The data derive from a study of identical twins. V lost 4 bases and J lost 2; bases outside the gene matches: 7. The germline CDR1 and CDR2 sequences are SGHTA and FQGTGA. The CDR3 is 16 residues long. Template switching added a universal primer site; cDNA carried unique molecular identifiers. TCRdb re-called the 5' RACE reads with MiXCR, one entry per CDR3 protein. The sample lists 600,000 to 700,000 distinct CDR3 sequences, about 20% occurring once. These data also formed part of another study, on T cells expressing NK-cell markers.

The clonotype originates from a woman aged 18-29 years in good health. The chain uses TRBV7-3 and TRBJ2-2, with 7 bases matching TRBD1. Sequencing was done on a sample of PBMCs. CDR3 bases: TGTGCCAGCAGCTCCCAAGGGACAGCTAACACCGGGGAGCTGTTTTTT. This translates into CASSSQGTANTGELFF.